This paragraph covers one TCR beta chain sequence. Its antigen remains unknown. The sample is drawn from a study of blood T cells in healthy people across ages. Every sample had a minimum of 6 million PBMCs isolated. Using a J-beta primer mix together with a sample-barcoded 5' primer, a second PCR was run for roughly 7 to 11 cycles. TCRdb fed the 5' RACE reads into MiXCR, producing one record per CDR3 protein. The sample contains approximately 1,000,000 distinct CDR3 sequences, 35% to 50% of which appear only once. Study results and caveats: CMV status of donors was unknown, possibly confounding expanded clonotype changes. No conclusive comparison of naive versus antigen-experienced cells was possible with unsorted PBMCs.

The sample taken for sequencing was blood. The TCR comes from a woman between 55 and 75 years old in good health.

The CDR3 loop reads CASSSKTSLETGELFF. CDR3 sequence (DNA): TGTGCCAGCAGCTCAAAGACTAGCTTGGAGACCGGGGAGCTGTTTTTT. The chain links TRBV7-9 to TRBJ2-2; TRBD2 matches 7 bases. Germline CDR1 is SEHNR and CDR2 is FQNEAQ (reference sequence). The CDR3 extends over 16 amino acids. With 4 bases clipped from V and 5 bases from J, the junction kept 10 bases outside the gene matches.